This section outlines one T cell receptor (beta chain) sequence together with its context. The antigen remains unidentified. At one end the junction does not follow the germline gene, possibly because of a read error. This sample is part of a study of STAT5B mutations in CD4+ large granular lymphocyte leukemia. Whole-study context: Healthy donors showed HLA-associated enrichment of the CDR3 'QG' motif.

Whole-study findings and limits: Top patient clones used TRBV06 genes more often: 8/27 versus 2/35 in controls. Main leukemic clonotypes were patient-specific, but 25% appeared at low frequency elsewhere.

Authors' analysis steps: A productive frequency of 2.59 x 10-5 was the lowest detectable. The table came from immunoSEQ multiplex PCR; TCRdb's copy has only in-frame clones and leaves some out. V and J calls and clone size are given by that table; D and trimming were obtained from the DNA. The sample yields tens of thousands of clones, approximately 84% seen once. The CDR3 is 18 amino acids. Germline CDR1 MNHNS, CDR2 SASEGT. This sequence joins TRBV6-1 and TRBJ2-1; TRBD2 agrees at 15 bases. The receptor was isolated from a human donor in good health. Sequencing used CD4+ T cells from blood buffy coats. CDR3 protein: CASREGLAGGSSYNEQFF. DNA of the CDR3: TGTGCCAGCAGGGAAGGACTAGCGGGAGGGAGCTCCTACAATGAGCAGTTCTTC.